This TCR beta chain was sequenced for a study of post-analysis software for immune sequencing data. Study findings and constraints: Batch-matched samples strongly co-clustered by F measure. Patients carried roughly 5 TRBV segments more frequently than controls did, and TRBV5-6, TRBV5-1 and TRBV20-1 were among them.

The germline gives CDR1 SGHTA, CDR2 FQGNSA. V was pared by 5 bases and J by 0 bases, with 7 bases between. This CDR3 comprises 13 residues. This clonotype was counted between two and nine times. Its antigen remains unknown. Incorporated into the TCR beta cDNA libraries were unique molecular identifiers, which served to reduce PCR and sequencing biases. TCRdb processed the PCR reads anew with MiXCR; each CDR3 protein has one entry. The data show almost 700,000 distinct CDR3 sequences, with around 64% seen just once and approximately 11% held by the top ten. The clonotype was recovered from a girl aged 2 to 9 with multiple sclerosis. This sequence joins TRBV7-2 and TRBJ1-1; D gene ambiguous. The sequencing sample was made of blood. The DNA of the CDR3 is TGTGCCAGCAGCCGTACTGTGAACACTGAAGCTTTCTTT. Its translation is CASSRTVNTEAFF.